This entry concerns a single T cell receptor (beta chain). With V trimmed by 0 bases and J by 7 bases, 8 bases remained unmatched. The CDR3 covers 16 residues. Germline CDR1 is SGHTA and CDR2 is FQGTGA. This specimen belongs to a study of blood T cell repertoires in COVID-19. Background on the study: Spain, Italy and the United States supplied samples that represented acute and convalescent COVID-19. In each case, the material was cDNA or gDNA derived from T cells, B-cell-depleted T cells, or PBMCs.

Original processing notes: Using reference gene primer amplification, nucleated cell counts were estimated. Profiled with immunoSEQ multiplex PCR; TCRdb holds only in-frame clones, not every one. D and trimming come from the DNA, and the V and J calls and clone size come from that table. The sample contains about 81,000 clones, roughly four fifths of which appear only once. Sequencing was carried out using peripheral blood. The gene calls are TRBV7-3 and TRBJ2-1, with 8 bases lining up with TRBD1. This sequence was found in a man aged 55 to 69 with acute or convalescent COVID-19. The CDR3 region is CASSLTASRGQNEQFF. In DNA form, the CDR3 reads TGTGCCAGCAGCTTAACGGCGTCCAGGGGGCAGAATGAGCAGTTCTTC.